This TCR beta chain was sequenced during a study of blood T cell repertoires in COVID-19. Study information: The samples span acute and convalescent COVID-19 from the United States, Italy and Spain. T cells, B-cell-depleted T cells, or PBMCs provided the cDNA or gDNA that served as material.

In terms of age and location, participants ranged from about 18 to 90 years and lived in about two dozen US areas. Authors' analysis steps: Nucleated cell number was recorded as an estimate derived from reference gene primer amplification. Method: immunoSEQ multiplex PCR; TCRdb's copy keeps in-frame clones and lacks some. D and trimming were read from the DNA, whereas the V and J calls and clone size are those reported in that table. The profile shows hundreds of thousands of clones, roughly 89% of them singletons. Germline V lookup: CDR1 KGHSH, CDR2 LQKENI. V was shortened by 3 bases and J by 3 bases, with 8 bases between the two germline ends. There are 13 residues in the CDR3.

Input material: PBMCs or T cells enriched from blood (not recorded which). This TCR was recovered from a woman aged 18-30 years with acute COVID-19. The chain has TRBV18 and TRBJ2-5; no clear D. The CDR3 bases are TGTGCCAGCTCACCTCCGGTGGAAGAGACCCAGTACTTC. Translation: CASSPPVEETQYF.